Each of the 25 T cell receptor beta chains below was sequenced from the same sample in a study of vaccination and CD4 T cells after COVID-19. The antigens these receptors bind are not known. Noted treatment: approximately 11-day PBMC culture with coronavirus spike peptide pools or control peptides (ViraFEST assay). Cultured CD4+ T cells had their DNA profiled by the Oncomine TCR Beta short-read assay. TCRdb redid the calling of the PCR reads with MiXCR, one entry per CDR3 protein. This sample carries approximately 9,300 distinct CDR3 sequences, 55% to 75% of them seen once, and the ten largest clones take around 23%. Source material: CD4+ T cells from blood, cultured in vitro. These receptors came from a human donor who had recovered from COVID-19.

This chain joins TRBV20-1 and TRBJ2-7; D is perhaps TRBD2 (6 bases). The germline CDR1 and CDR2 sequences are DFQATT and SNEGSKA (reference sequence). The V gene lost 0 bases and the J gene lost 7 bases, with 19 bases spanning the gap. This CDR3 has 15 residues. The CDR3 nucleotides read TGCAGTGCTAGAGACCTGGCGGGGCTGGCTGGAGAGCAGTACTTC. Amino acid sequence: CSARDLAGLAGEQYF.

This clonotype was seen a single time. V gene TRBV7-3 combines with J gene TRBJ2-1, with D perhaps assigned TRBD1 or TRBD2 (5 bases each). V was cut by 4 bases and J by 2 bases, with 12 bases left in between. Germline V gene lookup returns CDR1 SGHTA and CDR2 FQGTGA. CDR3 length: 15 amino acids. The CDR3 sequence is CASSSTGQTYNEQFF. As DNA, the CDR3 is TGTGCCAGCAGCTCAACGGGGCAGACCTACAATGAGCAGTTCTTC.

V and J are TRBV5-6 and TRBJ1-2, with D hard to call. This CDR3 region has 13 residues. Per the germline V gene, CDR1 is SGHDT and CDR2 is YYEEEE. V gave up 2 bases and J gave up 8 bases, with 13 bases separating them. CDR3 DNA: TGTGCCAGCAGCTTTATCAACCTTGGGGGCTACACCTTC. This sequence encodes CASSFINLGGYTF.

In its sample, this clonotype was seen once. The V and J genes are TRBV9 and TRBJ1-5, with 8 nucleotides matching TRBD1. There are 14 residues in the CDR3. In germline, CDR1 is SGDLS, CDR2 YYNGEE. The ends lost 5 bases at V and 7 bases at J; junction bases unmatched: 8. CDR3 region: CASSQTGALQPQHF. CDR3 nucleotide sequence: TGTGCCAGCAGTCAGACAGGGGCCCTCCAGCCCCAGCATTTT.

The CDR3 DNA reads TGTGCCAGTAGTATCCGACCATGGCGGACGGTGGAGGGCACTGAAGCTTTCTTT. This encodes CASSIRPWRTVEGTEAFF. This chain links TRBV19 with TRBJ1-1; the D is unclear. The germline V gene has CDR1 LNHDA and CDR2 SQIVND (reference sequence). The CDR3 sequence is 18 residues long. V was shortened by 3 bases and J by 4 bases, with 24 bases between the two germline ends.

This clonotype has just a few counts. V and J are TRBV27 and TRBJ1-6, with D maybe TRBD1 (6 bases). Trimming pared 6 bases from V and 7 bases from J, leaving 16 bases between. Germline CDR1 and CDR2: MNHEY and SMNVEV (reference sequence). This CDR3 comprises 15 residues. CDR3 in DNA: TGTGCCAGCAGACTAGGGCGGGACATCAATTCACCCCTCCACTTT. Amino acid sequence: CASRLGRDINSPLHF.

This clonotype was detected only a few times. The chain joins TRBV6-1 to TRBJ1-2; the match to TRBD1 covers 10 bases. The junction had 9 bases not matched to a gene; V was cut back by 7 bases and J by 4 bases. The CDR3 is made up of 15 amino acids. Germline lookup yields CDR1 MNHNS and CDR2 SASEGT. The chain's CDR3 is CASTIGQGEFYGYTF. The CDR3 coding sequence is TGTGCCAGCACCATTGGACAGGGGGAGTTCTATGGCTACACCTTC.

This clonotype was found once. Relative to the germline gene, one junction end is altered; a read error may explain this. This chain links TRBV7-2 with TRBJ2-3; D call uncertain. This CDR3 comprises 13 residues. The V gene's germline CDR1 is SGHTA and CDR2 FQGNSA. CDR3 bases: TGCGCCAGCAGCCAAGAAAGGCCAGATACGCAGTATTTT. This codes for CASSQERPDTQYF.

This rearrangement joins TRBV27 to TRBJ2-3; D unclear. V was cut by 3 bases and J by 0 bases, with 7 bases left in between. The CDR3 runs to 14 residues. The germline CDR1 and CDR2 sequences are MNHEY and SMNVEV (reference sequence). This CDR3 reads CASSFLTSTDTQYF. The CDR3 DNA sequence: TGTGCCAGCAGTTTTCTTACTAGCACAGATACGCAGTATTTT.

This clonotype was counted between two and nine times. V and J are TRBV24-1 and TRBJ1-2; D is ambiguous. This CDR3 has 15 amino acids. Trimming stripped 4 bases from V and 8 bases from J, with 19 bases between. Germline V gives CDR1 KGHDR, CDR2 SFDVKD. CDR3 in amino acids: CATSDPREGDGGYTF. In DNA, the CDR3 is TGTGCCACCAGTGACCCTCGGGAGGGCGACGGAGGCTACACCTTC.

This chain links TRBV6-2 or TRBV6-3 with TRBJ1-5; 10 bases are shared with TRBD1. Germline V gives CDR1 MNHEY, CDR2 SVGEGT. Trimming took 8 bases from V and 6 from J; bases not matched to a gene: 7. This CDR3 comprises 14 residues. CDR3 DNA sequence: TGTGCCAGCGGTCAGGGGACAGGGGTTCAGCCCCAGCATTTT. This encodes CASGQGTGVQPQHF.

A single count supports this clonotype. The J gene is TRBJ2-2, the V gene TRBV27, with D possibly TRBD1 on 6 matching bases. The V and J ends lost 6 bases and 6 bases respectively, with 17 bases between them. This CDR3 has 15 amino acids. CDR1 and CDR2 (germline): MNHEY, SMNVEV (reference sequence). This chain's CDR3 is CASRRDKAIAGELFF. CDR3 bases: TGTGCCAGCAGGAGGGACAAGGCTATCGCCGGGGAGCTGTTTTTT.

The chain recombines TRBV5-4 with TRBJ1-2, with D perhaps matching TRBD1 (5 bases). The V end lost 4 bases, the J end lost 4 bases, and 20 bases lay between the germline ends. Germline lookup yields CDR1 SGHNT and CDR2 YYREEE (reference sequence). The CDR3 has 16 residues. DNA for the CDR3: TGTGCCAGCAGCCTAGGTGGAGGCAGGGAAGGCTATGGCTACACCTTC. Translating it yields CASSLGGGREGYGYTF.

The J gene is TRBJ2-3, the V gene TRBV7-4; 8 bases line up with TRBD2. V lost 5 bases and J lost 1; bases outside the gene matches: 2. Germline CDR1 SGHVT, CDR2 SQSDAQ. The CDR3 runs to 14 residues. CDR3 sequence reads: CASSVLAGTDTQYF. DNA for the CDR3: TGTGCCAGCAGCGTACTAGCGGGCACAGATACGCAGTATTTT.

This chain joins TRBV2 and TRBJ1-5; the match to TRBD1 covers 7 bases. J was trimmed by 5 bases and V by 6 bases; bases with no gene match: 4. This CDR3 spans 13 amino acids. Looked up from germline, CDR1 is SNHLY and CDR2 is FYNNEI. Written as DNA, the CDR3 is TGTGCCAGCAGCCAGGGGGTGTATCAGCCCCAGCATTTT. Encoded protein: CASSQGVYQPQHF.

V is TRBV6-5 and J is TRBJ2-3; D may be TRBD1 (6 bases). V dropped 0 bases and J dropped 9 bases, with 19 bases sitting between them. Germline V gene lookup returns CDR1 MNHEY and CDR2 SVGAGI. The CDR3 consists of 16 residues. CDR3 nucleotide sequence: TGTGCCAGCAGTTACTCATACGGGACACGGACAAGAACGCAGTATTTT. This sequence encodes CASSYSYGTRTRTQYF.

CDR3 in DNA: TGCAGTACCAGCGGCTTGTACAGAGGGACTGAAGCTTTCTTT. Translating gives CSTSGLYRGTEAFF. The chain combines TRBV20-1 with TRBJ1-1; D not resolved. V was shortened by 8 bases and J by 5 bases, with 21 bases between the two germline ends. Germline lookup yields CDR1 DFQATT and CDR2 SNEGSKA (reference sequence). The CDR3 runs to 14 residues.

The rearrangement uses TRBV30 and TRBJ1-1; D gene uncertain. The CDR3 length is 13 residues. Germline V gives CDR1 GTSNPN, CDR2 SVGIG (reference sequence). Trimming cost V 1 base and J 0 bases, with 6 bases left between them. CDR3 DNA sequence: TGTGCCTGGAGTGCCGGGTTGAACACTGAAGCTTTCTTT. Protein sequence: CAWSAGLNTEAFF.

The sample holds a few counts of this clonotype. The chain recombines TRBV20-1 with TRBJ1-5; TRBD1 agrees at 8 bases. V shed 2 bases, J shed 1 base, and the junction held 4 bases outside the gene matches. CDR1 is DFQATT, CDR2 SNEGSKA, per germline (reference sequence). This CDR3 comprises 15 residues. CDR3 amino acids: CSARQGARSNQPQHF. In nucleotides, the CDR3 is TGCAGTGCTAGACAGGGGGCGAGGAGCAATCAGCCCCAGCATTTT.

This clonotype was detected a few times. The chain uses TRBV7-2 and TRBJ2-7; tentatively, D is TRBD1 (5 bases). The CDR3 contains 14 residues. The germline V gene encodes CDR1 SGHTA and CDR2 FQGNSA. Trimming removed 9 bases from V and 4 bases from J, with 19 bases in between. This CDR3 is CASTYGQGYYEQYF. The CDR3, as DNA: TGTGCCAGTACGTATGGGCAGGGATATTACGAGCAGTACTTC.

This clonotype was detected only a few times. Written as DNA, the CDR3 is TGTGCCAGCAGCCCTTCTCTATATTCACCCCTCCACTTT. This sequence encodes CASSPSLYSPLHF. The chain carries TRBV7-3 and TRBJ1-6; D call uncertain. V was trimmed by 5 bases and J by 8 bases, leaving 10 bases between them. CDR1 and CDR2 from the germline V gene are SGHTA and FQGTGA. There are 13 residues in the CDR3.

V usage is TRBV7-8 and J usage is TRBJ1-5, with D uncertain. The CDR3 runs 15 residues. V lost 0 bases to trimming and J lost 3 bases, with 9 bases between them. Germline loops: CDR1 SGHVS, CDR2 FQNEAQ. The CDR3 DNA reads as TGTGCCAGCAGCTTAGCGCTGGGCACCAATCAGCCCCAGCATTTT. Translating it yields CASSLALGTNQPQHF.

The chain employs TRBV19 and TRBJ2-1, with D possibly being TRBD1 or TRBD2 (5 bases each). CDR1 LNHDA and CDR2 SQIVND come from the germline V gene (reference sequence). Between the trimmed V and J ends, which lost 10 bases and 5 bases, there was a span of 18 bases. The CDR3 sequence is 14 residues long. The CDR3 DNA is TGTGCCATCGGACGGGGCCCCCCTGACAATGAGCAGTTCTTC. Translation: CAIGRGPPDNEQFF. The full variable domain, in which reference TRBV19 and TRBJ2-1 provide the parts outside the CDR3, is DGGITQSPKYLFRKEGQNVTLSCEQNLNHDAMYWYRQDPGQGLRLIYYSQIVNDFQKGDIAEGYSVSREKKESFPLTVTSAQKNPTAFYLCAIGRGPPDNEQFFGPGTRLTVL.

This clonotype was counted a few times. The chain couples TRBV6-1 to TRBJ2-7; possibly TRBD1 for D (6 bases). Between the trimmed V and J ends, which lost 6 bases and 1 base, there was a span of 13 bases. CDR1 is MNHNS and CDR2 is SASEGT in the germline V gene. CDR3 length: 14 residues. The CDR3, as DNA: TGTGCCAGCAGCCAGGACAGACTATCCTACGAGCAGTACTTC. Protein product: CASSQDRLSYEQYF.

The chain employs TRBV11-2 and TRBJ1-2, with 7 bases that match TRBD1. The length of the CDR3 is 15 residues. In germline, CDR1 is SGHAT, CDR2 FQNNGV. The V segment lost 4 bases and the J segment 5 bases; nucleotides outside the gene matches: 10. CDR3: CASSSTGQRLYGYTF. CDR3 DNA: TGTGCCAGCAGCTCGACGGGACAGCGTTTATATGGCTACACCTTC.